What follows is one T cell receptor (beta chain) and its context. The target antigen is unknown. The same CDR3 can be traced to other DNA sequences in this sample. This sample stems from a study of shared clonotypes between healthy human individuals. Whole-study results and caveats: Sorted-subset sequencing was shown by rarefaction to be incomplete despite large depth. Among the subsets, naive ones generally showed larger estimated richness than memory ones.

The repertoire was sequenced with immunoSEQ multiplex PCR; TCRdb's copy has only in-frame clones and lacks some. The sample carries fewer than 2.5 million clones, approximately 93% recorded once. The CDR3 has 17 residues. V lost 0 bases to trimming and J lost 3 bases; unmatched junction nucleotides: 7. The V gene's germline CDR1 is SGHNT and CDR2 YYREEE (reference sequence). Each sample came from a Caucasian adult donor living in Nashville, Tennessee. The receptor was derived from a man between 18 and 35 years old in good health. Some clones in this sample may be carry-over from other donors' samples. J is TRBJ2-3 and V is TRBV5-4; TRBD2 aligns across 10 bases. What was sequenced was naive CD4+ T cells from PBMCs. Indicated subset: CD45RA+ positively selected. The CDR3: CASSLAGLAGVTDTQYF. In nucleotides, the CDR3 is TGTGCCAGCAGCTTGGCCGGGCTAGCGGGAGTAACAGATACGCAGTATTTT.